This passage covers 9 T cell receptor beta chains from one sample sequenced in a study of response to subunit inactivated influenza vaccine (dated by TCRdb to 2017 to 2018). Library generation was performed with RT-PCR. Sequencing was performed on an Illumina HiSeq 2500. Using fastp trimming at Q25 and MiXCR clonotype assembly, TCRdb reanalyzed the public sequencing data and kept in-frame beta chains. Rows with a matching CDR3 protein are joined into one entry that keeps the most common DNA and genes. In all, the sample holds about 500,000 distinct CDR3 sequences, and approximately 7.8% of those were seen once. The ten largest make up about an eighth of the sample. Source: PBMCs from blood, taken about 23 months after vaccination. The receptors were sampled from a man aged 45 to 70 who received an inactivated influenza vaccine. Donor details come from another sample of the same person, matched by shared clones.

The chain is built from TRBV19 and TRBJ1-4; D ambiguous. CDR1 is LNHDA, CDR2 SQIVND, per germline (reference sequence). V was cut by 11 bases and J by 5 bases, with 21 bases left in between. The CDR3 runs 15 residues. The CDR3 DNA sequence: TGTGCCTCCCACTGGGCGGCAGGACGGAATGAAAAACTGTTTTTT. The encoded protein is CASHWAAGRNEKLFF.

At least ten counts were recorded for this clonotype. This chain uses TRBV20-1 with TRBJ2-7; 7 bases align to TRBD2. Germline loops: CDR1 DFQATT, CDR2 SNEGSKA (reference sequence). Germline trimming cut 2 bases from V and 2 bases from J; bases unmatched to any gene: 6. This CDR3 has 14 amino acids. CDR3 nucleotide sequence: TGCAGTGCTAGAAAGCCTAGCGGAACCTACGAGCAGTACTTC. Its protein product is CSARKPSGTYEQYF.

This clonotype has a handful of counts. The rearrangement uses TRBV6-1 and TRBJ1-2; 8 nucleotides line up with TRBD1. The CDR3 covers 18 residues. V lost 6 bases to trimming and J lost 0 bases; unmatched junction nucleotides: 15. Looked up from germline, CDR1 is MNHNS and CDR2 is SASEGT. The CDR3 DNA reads TGTGCCAGCAGGCAAAACGGACAGGGCCAGTTAGCTAACTATGGCTACACCTTC. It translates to CASRQNGQGQLANYGYTF.

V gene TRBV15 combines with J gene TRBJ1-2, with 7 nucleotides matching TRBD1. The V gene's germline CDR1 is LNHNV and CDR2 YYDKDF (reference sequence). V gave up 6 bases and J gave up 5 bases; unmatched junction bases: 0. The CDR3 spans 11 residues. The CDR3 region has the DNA TGTGCCACCAGACAGGGGTATGGCTACACCTTC. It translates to CATRQGYGYTF.

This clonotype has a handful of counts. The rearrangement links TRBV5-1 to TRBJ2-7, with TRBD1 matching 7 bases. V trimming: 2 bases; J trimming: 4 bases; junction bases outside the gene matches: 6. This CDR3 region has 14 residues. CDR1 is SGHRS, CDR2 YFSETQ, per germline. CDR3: CASSLTGTVYEQYF. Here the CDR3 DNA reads TGCGCCAGCAGCTTAACCGGGACAGTTTACGAGCAGTACTTC.

DNA of the CDR3: TGTGCCAGCAGTTTTGGGGACAGGGTGATTAACTATGGCTACACCTTC. Encoded protein: CASSFGDRVINYGYTF. The rearrangement uses TRBV12-3 or TRBV12-4 and TRBJ1-2; 9 bases are a match to TRBD1. The CDR3 extends over 16 amino acids. V was clipped by 3 bases and J by 1 base; unmatched bases: 6.

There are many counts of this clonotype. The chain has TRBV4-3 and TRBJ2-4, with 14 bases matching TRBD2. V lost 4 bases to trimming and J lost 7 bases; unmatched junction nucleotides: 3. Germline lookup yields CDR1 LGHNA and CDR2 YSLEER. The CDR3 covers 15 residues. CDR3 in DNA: TGCGCCAGCAGCCGGGGACTAGCGGGAGATAACATTCAGTACTTC. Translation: CASSRGLAGDNIQYF.

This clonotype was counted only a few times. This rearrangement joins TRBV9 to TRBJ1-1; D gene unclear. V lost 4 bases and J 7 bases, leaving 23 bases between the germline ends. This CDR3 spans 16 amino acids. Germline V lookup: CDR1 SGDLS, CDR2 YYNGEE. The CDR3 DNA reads TGTGCCAGCAGCCCTCGGTCTTCCCAGCACTACGGTGAAGCTTTCTTT. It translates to CASSPRSSQHYGEAFF.

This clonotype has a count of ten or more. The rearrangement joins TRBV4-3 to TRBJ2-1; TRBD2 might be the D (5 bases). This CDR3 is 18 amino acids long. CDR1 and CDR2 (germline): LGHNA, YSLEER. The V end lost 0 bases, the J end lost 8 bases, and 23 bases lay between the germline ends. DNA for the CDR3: TGCGCCAGCAGCCAAGATTCCCTAAGACTGGGCTACGGGGATGAGCAGTTCTTC. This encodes CASSQDSLRLGYGDEQFF.